A few counts support the clone carrying this T cell receptor (beta chain). What it binds is unknown. This sample was included in a study of response to subunit inactivated influenza vaccine. The germline V gene has CDR1 SGHRS and CDR2 YFSETQ. CDR3 length equals 17 residues. V was shortened by 5 bases and J by 2 bases, with 20 bases between the two germline ends. Overall study results and limits: The study's authors posited that every seasonal influenza vaccination enlists few new T cells.

TCRdb ran MiXCR on the RT-PCR reads and lists one entry per CDR3 protein. Of about 190,000 distinct CDR3 sequences listed, 13% to 15% were seen once; the top ten hold about 26%. This specimen consisted of CD8+ T cells sorted from PBMCs, obtained roughly 5 days after vaccination. The sequence was obtained from a man over 45 who received an inactivated influenza vaccine. V and J are TRBV5-1 and TRBJ2-1; D gene unclear. The chain's CDR3 is CASSLSLATYTYNEQFF. The CDR3 nucleotides read TGCGCCAGCAGTTTATCCCTCGCAACCTACACCTACAATGAGCAGTTCTTC.